This passage covers 9 T cell receptor beta chains from one sample sequenced in a study of CD8+CD57+ T cells in acquired aplastic anemia. The template used for profiling TCR beta VDJ and CDR3 was genomic DNA. A single record per CDR3 protein comes from TCRdb applying MiXCR to the reads. The sample includes over 45,000 distinct CDR3 sequences, about 78% seen only once; the top ten take around 31%. Material: sorted CD4+, CD8+, or CD8+CD57+ T cells (not recorded which) from PBMCs. The receptor set was obtained from a human donor in good health, serving as a control.

The chain uses TRBV15 and TRBJ2-5, with a possible D match to TRBD2 (7 bases). This CDR3 contains 16 residues. The V gene lost 6 bases and the J gene lost 9 bases, with 26 bases spanning the gap. Per germline, CDR1 LNHNV and CDR2 YYDKDF (reference sequence). The CDR3 coding sequence is TGTGCCACCAGTAGGGGGGAGGGGATTGGCAATCAGCCCCAGTACTTC. This sequence encodes CATSRGEGIGNQPQYF. The variable domain in full, with the rest retrieved from reference TRBV15 and TRBJ2-5, is DAMVIQNPRYQVTQFGKPVTLSCSQTLNHNVMYWYQQKSSQAPKLLFHYYDKDFNNEADTPDNFQSRRPNTSFCFLDIRSPGLGDTAMYLCATSRGEGIGNQPQYFGPGTRLLVL.

A single count supports this clonotype. This CDR3 reads CASSDLAGADTQYF. As DNA, the CDR3 is TGTGCCAGCAGTGATCTAGCGGGGGCTGATACGCAGTATTTT. The chain employs TRBV6-4 and TRBJ2-3; 10 nucleotides match TRBD2. The trim removed 3 bases at V and 6 bases at J, leaving 3 bases unmatched. The CDR3 has 14 amino acids. Per germline, CDR1 MRHNA and CDR2 SNTAGT.

V is TRBV10-3 and J is TRBJ2-1; TRBD1 might be the D (9 bases). Germline V gene lookup returns CDR1 ENHRY and CDR2 SYGVKD. The CDR3 has 15 residues. The V end lost 8 bases, the J end lost 5 bases, and 19 bases lay between the germline ends. In DNA form, the CDR3 reads TGTGCCATCTCGGGGGGGGACAGGGTTAACAATGAGCAGTTCTTC. Its protein product is CAISGGDRVNNEQFF.

The V gene is TRBV11-2, the J gene TRBJ2-1; TRBD2 matches 9 bases. Germline V CDR1 and CDR2: SGHAT, FQNNGV. This CDR3 has 15 residues. V lost 2 bases, J lost 3 bases, and 2 bases stayed unmatched. This CDR3 is CASSLIAGVYNEQFF. The CDR3 region has the DNA TGTGCCAGCAGCTTAATAGCGGGAGTCTACAATGAGCAGTTCTTC.

Only a few counts were recorded for this clonotype. The rearrangement links TRBV3-1 to TRBJ1-2; TRBD1 aligns across 7 bases. Germline CDR1 is LGHDT and CDR2 is YNNKEL (reference sequence). This CDR3 contains 17 residues. J was trimmed by 4 bases and V by 0 bases; bases with no gene match: 11. CDR3 in DNA: TGTGCCAGCAGCCAAGATCTTGGGACCCAGGGGGTCTATGGCTACACCTTC. Amino acids: CASSQDLGTQGVYGYTF.

The chain is built from TRBV20-1 and TRBJ1-1; 7 bases agree with TRBD1. V lost 6 bases to trimming and J lost 10 bases; unmatched junction nucleotides: 17. CDR1 and CDR2 from the germline V gene are DFQATT and SNEGSKA (reference sequence). The CDR3 has 14 residues. The CDR3 loop is CSAKIVDRDIGAFF. DNA of the CDR3: TGCAGTGCCAAAATTGTAGACAGGGACATTGGAGCTTTCTTT.

This clonotype was detected only once. The chain has TRBV29-1 and TRBJ2-1, with D perhaps TRBD2 (5 bases). V lost 5 bases to trimming and J lost 0 bases, with 8 bases between them. Germline-derived CDR1 and CDR2 are SQVTM and ANQGSEA. The CDR3 sequence is 13 residues long. CDR3 amino acids: CSVLGSSYNEQFF. In DNA, the CDR3 is TGCAGCGTTCTAGGGAGCTCCTACAATGAGCAGTTCTTC.

This clonotype was counted once. This rearrangement joins TRBV5-1 to TRBJ2-2; D is possibly TRBD1 (5 bases). Germline V lookup: CDR1 SGHRS, CDR2 YFSETQ. V gave up 4 bases and J gave up 1 base, with 8 bases separating them. This CDR3 region has 14 residues. Here the CDR3 reads CASSLDRNTGELFF. The CDR3 nucleotides are TGCGCCAGCAGCCTTGACAGGAACACCGGGGAGCTGTTTTTT.

This chain links TRBV19 with TRBJ1-5, with a weak D call TRBD1 (5 bases). The CDR3 totals 13 residues. The germline gives CDR1 LNHDA, CDR2 SQIVND (reference sequence). V was trimmed by 5 bases and J by 4 bases, leaving 9 bases between them. In DNA form, the CDR3 reads TGTGCCAGTAGTTGGGGGGAGAATCAGCCCCAGCATTTT. This codes for CASSWGENQPQHF.